The sequence of this T cell receptor (beta chain) was determined in a study of OX40 agonist ivuxolimab in advanced cancers. Overall study context: Patients were infused with ivuxolimab every 2 weeks at 0.01 to 10 mg/kg. General study findings and limits: Relatively little clonal expansion, among the lowest observed, appeared in partial responders at 0.1-3.0 mg/kg. At 0.1 to 3.0 mg/kg, clonal expansion of CD4+ and CD8+ blood T cells had occurred by week 6. Normalized T-cell clonal expansion was also low in some nonresponders.

Profiled with immunoSEQ multiplex PCR; TCRdb holds only in-frame clones, not every one. The sample includes 40,000 or so clones, around 80% of them seen just once. This CDR3 region has 14 residues. Germline trimming cut 6 bases from V and 6 bases from J; bases unmatched to any gene: 4. Per the germline V gene, CDR1 is MGHDK and CDR2 is SYGVNS. Concerning this clone: Its antigen is still unknown.

This chain uses TRBV25-1 with TRBJ2-3; 12 positions agree with TRBD2. The sequence came from an adult with an advanced solid tumor such as melanoma, head and neck, liver or kidney cancer. The sequences come from CD4+ or CD8+ T cells sorted from blood, collected in a trial of the OX40 agonist ivuxolimab. CDR3 DNA: TGTGCCAGCAGGGCGACTAGCGGGAGCGATACGCAGTATTTT. Its translation is CASRATSGSDTQYF.